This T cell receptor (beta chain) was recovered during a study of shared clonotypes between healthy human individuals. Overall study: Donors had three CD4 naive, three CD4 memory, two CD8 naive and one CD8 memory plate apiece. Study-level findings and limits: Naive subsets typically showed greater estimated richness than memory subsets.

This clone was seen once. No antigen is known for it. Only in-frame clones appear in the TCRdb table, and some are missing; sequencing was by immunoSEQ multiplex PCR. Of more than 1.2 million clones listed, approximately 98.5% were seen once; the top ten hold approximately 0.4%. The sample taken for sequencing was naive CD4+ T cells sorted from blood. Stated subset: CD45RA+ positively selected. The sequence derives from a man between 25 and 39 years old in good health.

DNA of the CDR3: TGTGCCAGCAGTGTAGAGGACAGGGTGTTTGACGAGCAGTACTTC. The encoded protein is CASSVEDRVFDEQYF. J is TRBJ2-7 and V is TRBV6-1; 8 bases are shared with TRBD1. Germline V gives CDR1 MNHNS, CDR2 SASEGT. J gave up 5 bases and V 4 bases, and 10 bases lay outside the gene matches. This CDR3 is 15 amino acids long.